This T cell receptor beta chain was documented in a study of T cell changes during pregnancy in multiple sclerosis. The CDR3 totals 14 residues. Deletions cut 5 bases from V and 5 bases from J, with 13 bases between. From germline, CDR1 is MDHEN and CDR2 SYDVKM. Only in-frame clones appear in the TCRdb table, and some are missing; sequencing was by immunoSEQ multiplex PCR. The repertoire holds roughly 40,000 clones, over 85% seen once, with less than 1.5% in the top ten. The clonotype comes from a female donor with multiple sclerosis, enrolled in a pregnancy study. The rearrangement links TRBV28 to TRBJ1-5; tentative D call: TRBD1 (5 bases). The sample was peripheral blood, taken before pregnancy. In nucleotides, the CDR3 is TGTGCCAGCAGTCGACAGTTGGGTCATCAGCCCCAGCATTTT. Translation: CASSRQLGHQPQHF.